This TCR beta chain was sequenced for a study of molecular identifiers for immune sequencing clone quantification. Listed TCR primers, together with previously described methods, were used for the bulk TCR libraries. Each CDR3 protein is one row after TCRdb ran MiXCR on the PCR reads. The table records hundreds of thousands of distinct CDR3 sequences, roughly 25% of them present only once. The table lists this clonotype with many counts. This clonotype originated in a human donor in good health. Some libraries in this study had Jurkat cell RNA spiked in. Sequenced sample: naive CD8+ T cells from blood, with Jurkat cell RNA spiked in. Subset reported: FACS-sorted CD8+CD4-CCR7+CD45RA+ naive T cells.

Written as DNA, the CDR3 is TGTGCCAGTAGTATGGGACTCACAGATACGCAGTATTTT. This sequence encodes CASSMGLTDTQYF. The chain links TRBV19 to TRBJ2-3, with a possible D match to TRBD2 (6 bases). The CDR3 sequence is 13 residues long. Trimming pared 3 bases from V and 2 bases from J, leaving 6 bases between. Germline values: CDR1 LNHDA, CDR2 SQIVND (reference sequence).